The 7 T cell receptor beta chains below come from one sample, sequenced in a study of blood T cell repertoires in COVID-19. The method was immunoSEQ multiplex PCR; TCRdb's version includes in-frame clones alone and lacks a portion of them. Altogether roughly 240,000 clones are present, approximately 82% being singletons, with the ten largest covering approximately 2%. The sample taken for sequencing was peripheral blood. The receptors were sampled from a man aged 40-50 years who had recovered from COVID-19.

The chain has TRBV7-9 and TRBJ2-7, with D maybe TRBD2 (5 bases). Germline CDR1 is SEHNR and CDR2 is FQNEAQ (reference sequence). The CDR3 covers 13 residues. V shed 0 bases and J shed 8 bases, with 11 bases lying between them. The CDR3 sequence is CASSLAGSTQQYF. In DNA form, the CDR3 reads TGTGCCAGCAGCTTAGCAGGGAGTACCCAGCAGTACTTC.

The chain links TRBV6-5 to TRBJ2-7; a weak D match, TRBD1 (6 bases). This CDR3 contains 13 residues. CDR1 is MNHEY and CDR2 is SVGAGI in the germline V gene. Trimming pared 6 bases from V and 5 bases from J, leaving 14 bases between. CDR3 DNA sequence: TGTGCCAGCAGGACGGGACACTTCGACGAGCAGTACTTC. It translates to CASRTGHFDEQYF.

The V gene is TRBV5-4, the J gene TRBJ1-1; D gene unclear. Trimming pared 2 bases from V and 5 bases from J, leaving 7 bases between. CDR3 length equals 12 residues. CDR1 is SGHNT, CDR2 YYREEE, per germline (reference sequence). The CDR3 DNA follows: TGTGCCAGCAGCTTTACCGAGACTGAAGCTTTCTTT. It is translated as CASSFTETEAFF.

The rearrangement links TRBV6-5 to TRBJ2-5; weak D call: TRBD1 (6 bases). CDR1 and CDR2 from the germline V gene are MNHEY and SVGAGI. The CDR3 totals 14 residues. The V gene lost 6 bases and the J gene lost 2 bases, with 13 bases spanning the gap. The CDR3 region has the DNA TGTGCCAGCAGCACAGGGTCCGGGCAAGAGACCCAGTACTTC. As protein: CASSTGSGQETQYF.

The rearrangement joins TRBV7-2 to TRBJ1-5, with a tentative D call TRBD1 (6 bases). The CDR3 is made up of 14 amino acids. The germline CDR1 and CDR2 sequences are SGHTA and FQGNSA. Trimming removed 5 bases at V and 3 bases at J, with 11 bases between. Written as DNA, the CDR3 is TGTGCCAGCAGCGGAGACAGGTTCAATCAGCCCCAGCATTTT. As protein: CASSGDRFNQPQHF.

The chain is built from TRBV10-3 and TRBJ1-2; 9 positions agree with TRBD1. This CDR3 has 13 amino acids. The V gene end was trimmed by 9 bases and the J gene end by 2 bases; junction bases not matched to a gene: 4. The germline V gene has CDR1 ENHRY and CDR2 SYGVKD. The CDR3 reads CAIWDRENYGYTF. The CDR3 coding sequence is TGTGCCATATGGGACAGGGAGAACTATGGCTACACCTTC.

This chain connects TRBV7-2 to TRBJ1-5, with 8 bases lining up with TRBD1. Germline CDR1 reads SGHTA; CDR2 reads FQGNSA. The CDR3 extends over 14 amino acids. J was trimmed by 7 bases and V by 5 bases; bases with no gene match: 7. The CDR3 here is CASSPRTGTQPQHF. The CDR3 DNA sequence: TGTGCCAGCAGCCCTCGGACAGGGACACAGCCCCAGCATTTT.